This is a list of T cell receptor beta chains from one sample in a study of response to subunit inactivated influenza vaccine. Each CDR3 protein gets one entry after TCRdb re-called the RT-PCR reads with MiXCR. The sample shows 530,000 or so distinct CDR3 sequences, 25% of them seen only once. Specimen: CD4+ T cells sorted from PBMCs, collected roughly 5 days after vaccination. The receptors come from a man aged 50 or older who received an inactivated influenza vaccine. The conserved cysteine and the conserved F or W are not part of the CDR3 here. The order of the fields is CDR3 protein, V gene.

ASSTRQGSRGTQY TRBV5-5
ASSLTPRVEAF TRBV6-2/TRBV6-3
ASTSTFYEQY TRBV28
ASTQSIQGDTQY TRBV7-9
ASSVAPGRLSTDTQY TRBV9
ASRGTGVDEQY TRBV4-2
ASVRDSMNTEAF TRBV6-1
SARAATDLYNSPLH TRBV20-1
ASRPTGNGELF TRBV12-3/TRBV12-4
ASSSTSGGFQETQY TRBV11-2
SASGGTSDPYEQY TRBV20-1
ASSFLAGDYEQY TRBV7-2
ASSRDGGSTDTQY TRBV7-2
ASSRTGGLNEQF TRBV7-9
SARRGHMNTEAF TRBV20-1
SGRGSNTGELF TRBV20-1
ASSLAVRETQY TRBV5-5
ASSLDRGGLEQY TRBV5-1
ASSFDLTDTQY TRBV7-9
ASSLTGGTEQY TRBV7-3
ASSPRRGTQY TRBV2
SANRDLSSSYEQY TRBV20-1
ASSSTGVNTGELF TRBV18
ASTPVAGVSEQF TRBV6-2/TRBV6-3
ASSSVTGANTEAF TRBV12-3/TRBV12-4
AISESGHRIQETQY TRBV10-3
SVSLEGYGYT TRBV29-1
ASTDAQGVDTQY TRBV6-2/TRBV6-3
ASSERTVNQPQH TRBV2
ASSTPSGAQY TRBV12-3/TRBV12-4
ASSLPTHRLGAF TRBV7-2
ASSYRGGRTGELF TRBV6-2/TRBV6-3
ASDFGGKGGSGTYEQY TRBV21-1
SASGAGGYEQY TRBV20-1
ASITGPRNVWNTEAF TRBV6-2/TRBV6-3
SAPDGLADTRDEQF TRBV20-1
SARGWASTDTQY TRBV20-1
ASSLTHGTSGRRTDTQY TRBV9
ATSRATGGRTDTQY TRBV15
ASSISGTSGTYEQY TRBV28
ASSRGLAQETQY TRBV25-1
SANRDNSPLH TRBV20-1
ASNRGETEAF TRBV7-9
ASSLGRGTLNGETQY TRBV7-2
ASMGRGRIQPQH TRBV6-1
ATSALRDLMDTQY TRBV24-1
ASSTGSRGELF TRBV7-3
SAREGSRSTDTQY TRBV20-1